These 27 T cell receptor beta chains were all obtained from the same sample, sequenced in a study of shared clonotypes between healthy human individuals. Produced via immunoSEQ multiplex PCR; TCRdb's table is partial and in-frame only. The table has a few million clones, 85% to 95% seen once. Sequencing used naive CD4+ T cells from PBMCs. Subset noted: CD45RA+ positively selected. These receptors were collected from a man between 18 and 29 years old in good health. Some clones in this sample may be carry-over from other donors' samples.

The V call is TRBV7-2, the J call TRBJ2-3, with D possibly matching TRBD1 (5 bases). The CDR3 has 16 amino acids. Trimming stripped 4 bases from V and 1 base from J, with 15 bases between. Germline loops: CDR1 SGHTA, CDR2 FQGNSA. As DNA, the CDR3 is TGTGCCAGCAGCTCCGTCACTGGGGCACGCACAGATACGCAGTATTTT. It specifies CASSSVTGARTDTQYF.

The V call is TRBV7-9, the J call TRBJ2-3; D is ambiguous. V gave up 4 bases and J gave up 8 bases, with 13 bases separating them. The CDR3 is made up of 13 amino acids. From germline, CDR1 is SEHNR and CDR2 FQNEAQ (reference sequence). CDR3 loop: CASSSNGYSTQYF. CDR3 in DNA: TGTGCCAGCAGCTCCAACGGCTATAGTACGCAGTATTTT.

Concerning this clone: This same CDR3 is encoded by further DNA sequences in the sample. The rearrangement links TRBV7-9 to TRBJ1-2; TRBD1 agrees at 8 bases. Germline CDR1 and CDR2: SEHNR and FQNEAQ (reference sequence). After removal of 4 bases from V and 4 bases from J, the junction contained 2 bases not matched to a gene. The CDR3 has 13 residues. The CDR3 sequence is CASSSGQGYGYTF. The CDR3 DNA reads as TGTGCCAGCAGCTCCGGACAGGGCTATGGCTACACCTTC. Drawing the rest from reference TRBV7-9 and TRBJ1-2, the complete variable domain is DTGVSQNPRHKITKRGQNVTFRCDPISEHNRLYWYRQTLGQGPEFLTYFQNEAQLEKSRLLSDRFSAERPKGSFSTLEIQRTEQGDSAMYLCASSSGQGYGYTFGSGTRLTVV.

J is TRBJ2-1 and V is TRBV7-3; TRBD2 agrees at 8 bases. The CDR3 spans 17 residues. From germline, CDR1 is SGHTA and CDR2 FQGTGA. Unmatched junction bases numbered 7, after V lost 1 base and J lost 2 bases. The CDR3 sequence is CASSLIGSAGAYNEQFF. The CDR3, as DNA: TGTGCCAGCAGCTTAATCGGCTCAGCGGGAGCCTACAATGAGCAGTTCTTC.

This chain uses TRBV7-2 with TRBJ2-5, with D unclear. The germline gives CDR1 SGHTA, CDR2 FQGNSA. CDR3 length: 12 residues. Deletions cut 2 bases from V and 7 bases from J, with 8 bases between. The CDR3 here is CASSLIGMTQYF. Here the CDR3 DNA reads TGTGCCAGCAGCTTAATCGGAATGACCCAGTACTTC.

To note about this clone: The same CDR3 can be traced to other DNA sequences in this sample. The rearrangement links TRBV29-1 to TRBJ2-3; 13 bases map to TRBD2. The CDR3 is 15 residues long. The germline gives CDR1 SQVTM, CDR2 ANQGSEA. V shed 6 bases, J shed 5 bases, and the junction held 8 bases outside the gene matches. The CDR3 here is CSVGGLAGKGDTQYF. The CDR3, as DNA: TGCAGCGTGGGGGGACTAGCGGGAAAGGGAGATACGCAGTATTTT.

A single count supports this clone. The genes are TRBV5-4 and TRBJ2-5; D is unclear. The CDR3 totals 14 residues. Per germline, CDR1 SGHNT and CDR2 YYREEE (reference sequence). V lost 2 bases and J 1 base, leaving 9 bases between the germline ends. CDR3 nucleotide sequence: TGTGCCAGCAGCTTATATGGGCGCCAAGAGACCCAGTACTTC. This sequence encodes CASSLYGRQETQYF.

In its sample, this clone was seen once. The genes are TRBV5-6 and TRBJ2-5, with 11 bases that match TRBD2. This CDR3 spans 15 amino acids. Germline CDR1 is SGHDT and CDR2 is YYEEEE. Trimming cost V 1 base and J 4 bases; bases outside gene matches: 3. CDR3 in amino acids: CASSLTSGSGETQYF. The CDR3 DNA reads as TGTGCCAGCAGCTTGACTAGCGGGAGTGGAGAGACCCAGTACTTC.

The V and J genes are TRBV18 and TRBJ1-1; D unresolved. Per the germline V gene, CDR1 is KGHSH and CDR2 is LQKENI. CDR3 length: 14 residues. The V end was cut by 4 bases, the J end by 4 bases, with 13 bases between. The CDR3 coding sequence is TGTGCCAGCTCACGACTTATGGACCTCACTGAAGCTTTCTTT. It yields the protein CASSRLMDLTEAFF.

The CDR3 DNA sequence: TGTGCCAGTAGTATGGGAGGGAGATATGGCTACACCTTC. Translating it yields CASSMGGRYGYTF. The genes are TRBV19 and TRBJ1-2; no clear D. Trimming shortened V by 3 bases and J by 5 bases, and 10 bases separated the two germline ends. Looked up from germline, CDR1 is LNHDA and CDR2 is SQIVND (reference sequence). The CDR3 length is 13 residues. The full variable domain, its missing parts supplied by reference TRBV19 and TRBJ1-2, is DGGITQSPKYLFRKEGQNVTLSCEQNLNHDAMYWYRQDPGQGLRLIYYSQIVNDFQKGDIAEGYSVSREKKESFPLTVTSAQKNPTAFYLCASSMGGRYGYTFGSGTRLTVV.

The CDR3 DNA sequence: TGTGCCAGCAGCTTTCGGGGGGGCCACACTGAAGCTTTCTTT. Protein sequence: CASSFRGGHTEAFF. The chain joins TRBV7-9 to TRBJ1-1; weak D call: TRBD1 (6 bases). CDR3 length: 14 residues. Trimming took 3 bases from V and 3 from J, leaving 11 bases between them. Germline values: CDR1 SEHNR, CDR2 FQNEAQ (reference sequence).

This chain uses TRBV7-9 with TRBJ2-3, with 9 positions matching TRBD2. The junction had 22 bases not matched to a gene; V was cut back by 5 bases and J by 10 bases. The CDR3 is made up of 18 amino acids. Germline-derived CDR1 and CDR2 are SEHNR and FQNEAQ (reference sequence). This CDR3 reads CASSPLLSTLAGRMAQYF. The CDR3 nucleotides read TGTGCCAGCAGCCCCTTGTTATCTACTCTAGCGGGAAGGATGGCGCAGTATTTT. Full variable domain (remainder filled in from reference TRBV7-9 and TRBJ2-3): DTGVSQNPRHKITKRGQNVTFRCDPISEHNRLYWYRQTLGQGPEFLTYFQNEAQLEKSRLLSDRFSAERPKGSFSTLEIQRTEQGDSAMYLCASSPLLSTLAGRMAQYFGPGTRLTVL.

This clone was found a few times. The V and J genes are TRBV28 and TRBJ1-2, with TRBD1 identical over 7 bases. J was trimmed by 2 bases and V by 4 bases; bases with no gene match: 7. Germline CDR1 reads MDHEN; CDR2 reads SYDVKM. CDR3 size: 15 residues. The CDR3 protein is CASSWGTGVNYGYTF. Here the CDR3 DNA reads TGTGCCAGCAGTTGGGGTACAGGGGTGAACTATGGCTACACCTTC.

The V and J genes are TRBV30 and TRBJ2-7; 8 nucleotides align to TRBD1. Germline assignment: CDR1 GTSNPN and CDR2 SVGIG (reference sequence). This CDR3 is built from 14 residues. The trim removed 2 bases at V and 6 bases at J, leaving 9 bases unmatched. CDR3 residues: CAWSPGQASSEQYF. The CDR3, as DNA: TGTGCCTGGAGTCCGGGACAGGCCTCAAGCGAGCAGTACTTC.

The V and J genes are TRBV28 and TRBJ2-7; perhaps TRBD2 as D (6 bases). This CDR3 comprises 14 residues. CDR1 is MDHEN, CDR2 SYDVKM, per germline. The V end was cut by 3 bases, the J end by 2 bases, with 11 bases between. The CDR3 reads CASSFAGPAYEQYF. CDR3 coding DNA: TGTGCCAGCAGTTTCGCGGGGCCAGCCTACGAGCAGTACTTC.

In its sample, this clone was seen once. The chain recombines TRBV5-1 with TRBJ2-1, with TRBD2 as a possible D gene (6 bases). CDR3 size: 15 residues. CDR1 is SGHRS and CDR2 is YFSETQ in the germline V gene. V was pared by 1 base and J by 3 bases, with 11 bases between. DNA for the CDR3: TGCGCCAGCAGCTTGCGGGCTAGCGACTACAATGAGCAGTTCTTC. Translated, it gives CASSLRASDYNEQFF.

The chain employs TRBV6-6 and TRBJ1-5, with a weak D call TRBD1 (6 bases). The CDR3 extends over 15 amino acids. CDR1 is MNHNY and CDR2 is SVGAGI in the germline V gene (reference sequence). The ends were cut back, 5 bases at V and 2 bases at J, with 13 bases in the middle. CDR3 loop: CASSPTSGGNQPQHF. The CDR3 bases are TGTGCCAGCAGTCCGACCTCAGGGGGCAATCAGCCCCAGCATTTT.

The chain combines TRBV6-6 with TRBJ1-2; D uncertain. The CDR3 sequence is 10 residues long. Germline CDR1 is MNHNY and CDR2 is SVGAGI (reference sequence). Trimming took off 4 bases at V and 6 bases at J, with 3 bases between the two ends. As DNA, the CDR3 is TGTGCCAGCAGTTCCGATGGCTACACCTTC. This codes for CASSSDGYTF.

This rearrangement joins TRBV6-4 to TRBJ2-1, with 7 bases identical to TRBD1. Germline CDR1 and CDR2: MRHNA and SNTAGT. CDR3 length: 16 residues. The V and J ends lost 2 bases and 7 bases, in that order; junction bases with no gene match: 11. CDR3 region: CASSDGVGGPMNEQFF. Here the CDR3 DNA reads TGTGCCAGCAGTGACGGTGTAGGGGGCCCCATGAATGAGCAGTTCTTC.

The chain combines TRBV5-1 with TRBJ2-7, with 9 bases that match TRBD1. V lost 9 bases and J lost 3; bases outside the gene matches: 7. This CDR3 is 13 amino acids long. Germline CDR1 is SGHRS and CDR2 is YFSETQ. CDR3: CATSPGQGYEQYF. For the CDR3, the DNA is TGCGCCACCTCGCCGGGACAGGGCTACGAGCAGTACTTC.

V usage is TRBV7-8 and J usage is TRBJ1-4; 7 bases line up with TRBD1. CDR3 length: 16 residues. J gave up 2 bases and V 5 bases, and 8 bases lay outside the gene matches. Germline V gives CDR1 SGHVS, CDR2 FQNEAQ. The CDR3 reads CASSKIGQETNEKLFF. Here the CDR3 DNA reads TGTGCCAGCAGCAAAATTGGACAGGAGACTAATGAAAAACTGTTTTTT. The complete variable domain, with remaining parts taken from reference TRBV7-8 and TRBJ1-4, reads GAGVSQSPRYKVAKRGQDVALRCDPISGHVSLFWYQQALGQGPEFLTYFQNEAQLDKSGLPSDRFFAERPEGSVSTLKIQRTQQEDSAVYLCASSKIGQETNEKLFFGSGTQLSVL.

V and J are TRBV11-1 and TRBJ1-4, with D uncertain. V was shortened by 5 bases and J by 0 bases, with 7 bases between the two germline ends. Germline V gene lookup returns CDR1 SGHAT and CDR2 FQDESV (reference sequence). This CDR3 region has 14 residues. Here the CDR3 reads CASSLDSTNEKLFF. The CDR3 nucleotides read TGTGCCAGCAGCCTCGACTCAACTAATGAAAAACTGTTTTTT.

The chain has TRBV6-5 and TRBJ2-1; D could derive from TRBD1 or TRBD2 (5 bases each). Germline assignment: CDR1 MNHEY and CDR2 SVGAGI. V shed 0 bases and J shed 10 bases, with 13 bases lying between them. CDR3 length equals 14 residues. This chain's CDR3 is CASSYSRGVGEQFF. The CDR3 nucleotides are TGTGCCAGCAGTTACTCGAGAGGGGTTGGGGAGCAGTTCTTC.

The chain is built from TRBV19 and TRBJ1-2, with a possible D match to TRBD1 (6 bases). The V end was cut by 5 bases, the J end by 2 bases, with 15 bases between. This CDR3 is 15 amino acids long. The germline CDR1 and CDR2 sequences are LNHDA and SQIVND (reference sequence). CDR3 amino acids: CASSSSRQENYGYTF. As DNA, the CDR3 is TGTGCCAGTAGTTCGTCCAGACAGGAAAACTATGGCTACACCTTC.

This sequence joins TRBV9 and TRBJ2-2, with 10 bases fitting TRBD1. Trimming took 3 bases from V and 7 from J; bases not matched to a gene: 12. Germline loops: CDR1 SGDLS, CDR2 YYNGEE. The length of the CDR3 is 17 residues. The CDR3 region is CASSDRPGQGLVGELFF. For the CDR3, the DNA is TGTGCCAGCAGCGACCGACCGGGACAGGGGCTTGTCGGGGAGCTGTTTTTT.

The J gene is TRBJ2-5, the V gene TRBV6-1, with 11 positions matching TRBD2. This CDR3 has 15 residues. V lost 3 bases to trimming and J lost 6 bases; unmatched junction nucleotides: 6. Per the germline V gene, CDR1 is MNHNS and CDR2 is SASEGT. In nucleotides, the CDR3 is TGTGCCAGCAGTGACCTTAGCGGGAGGGCCCAGACCCAGTACTTC. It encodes CASSDLSGRAQTQYF.

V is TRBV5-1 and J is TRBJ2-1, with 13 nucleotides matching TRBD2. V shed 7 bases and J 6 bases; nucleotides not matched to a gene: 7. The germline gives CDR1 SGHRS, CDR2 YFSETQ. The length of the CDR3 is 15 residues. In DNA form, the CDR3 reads TGCGCCAGCTCGGGACTAGCGGGATCAATCAATGAGCAGTTCTTC. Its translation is CASSGLAGSINEQFF.